The entry that follows covers one T cell receptor beta chain sequence. Produced via immunoSEQ multiplex PCR; TCRdb's table is partial and in-frame only. Of about 170,000 clones in the sample, 70% to 90% are singletons; the top ten hold less than 0.85%. The sample is drawn from a study of blood T cell repertoires in COVID-19. J was trimmed by 6 bases and V by 6 bases; bases with no gene match: 10. Germline V gene lookup returns CDR1 SGHTA and CDR2 FQGTGA. This CDR3 region has 15 residues. The chain employs TRBV7-3 and TRBJ2-3, with 9 bases identical to TRBD1. The receptor comes from a woman aged 18-29 years who had recovered from COVID-19. Sequencing input: PBMCs or T cells enriched from blood (not recorded which). The CDR3 bases are TGTGCCAGCAGTCCCACAGGGGGCAAAGGGGATACGCAGTATTTT. This encodes CASSPTGGKGDTQYF.